The 25 T cell receptor beta chains listed next were all sequenced from one sample in a study of shared clonotypes between healthy human individuals. Produced via immunoSEQ multiplex PCR; TCRdb's table is partial and in-frame only. Of around 700,000 clones listed, 60% to 80% were seen once; the top ten hold 1.8%. Material for sequencing was memory CD4+ T cells sorted from blood. Subset in this sample: CD45RA-negative fraction. These receptor sequences come from a young woman in good health.

This clone appeared a few times. The CDR3 reads CASSIKRGGETYEQYF. The CDR3 bases are TGTGCCAGTAGTATAAAGCGGGGGGGCGAAACCTACGAGCAGTACTTC. This rearrangement joins TRBV19 to TRBJ2-7; 10 nucleotides match TRBD2. The CDR3 length is 16 residues. V shed 2 bases and J 2 bases; nucleotides not matched to a gene: 6. Germline V gene sequence: CDR1 LNHDA, CDR2 SQIVND (reference sequence).

The chain links TRBV28 to TRBJ1-3; TRBD1 matches at 8 bases. In germline, CDR1 is MDHEN, CDR2 SYDVKM. V lost 4 bases, J lost 8 bases, and 13 bases stayed unmatched. The CDR3 extends over 16 amino acids. CDR3 sequence: CASSSSRGPRIDTIYF. CDR3 bases: TGTGCCAGCAGTTCTTCCAGGGGGCCAAGAATAGACACCATATATTTT.

In DNA form, the CDR3 reads TGTGCCAGCAGCTTCGTACAGCTGGGCGAGCAGTACTTC. It yields the protein CASSFVQLGEQYF. This chain links TRBV5-5 with TRBJ2-7; no firm D call. V gave up 2 bases and J gave up 6 bases, with 12 bases separating them. CDR1 SGHKS and CDR2 YYEKEE come from the germline V gene (reference sequence). The CDR3 length is 13 residues.

The rearrangement links TRBV27 to TRBJ2-2, with TRBD2 identical over 12 bases. The CDR3 extends over 17 amino acids. Germline-derived CDR1 and CDR2 are MNHEY and SMNVEV (reference sequence). With 5 bases clipped from V and 3 bases from J, the junction kept 7 bases outside the gene matches. CDR3 residues: CASSPTSGRRDTGELFF. CDR3 in DNA: TGTGCCAGCAGTCCGACTAGCGGGAGACGAGACACCGGGGAGCTGTTTTTT.

The chain couples TRBV6-5 to TRBJ1-1, with D possibly being TRBD1 (5 bases). From germline, CDR1 is MNHEY and CDR2 SVGAGI. The CDR3 consists of 13 residues. Between the trimmed V and J ends, which lost 8 bases and 8 bases, there was a span of 18 bases. CDR3 amino acids: CASSRGTVTEAFF. CDR3 bases: TGTGCCAGCTCCCGCGGGACGGTAACCGAAGCTTTCTTT.

The V and J genes are TRBV9 and TRBJ2-3; 12 bases line up with TRBD2. CDR3 size: 15 residues. Germline V gene sequence: CDR1 SGDLS, CDR2 YYNGEE. Trimming removed 4 bases from V and 8 bases from J; junction bases left unmatched: 8. The CDR3 DNA reads as TGTGCCAGCAGCCCCCGACTAGCGGGAGCCTCTACGCAGTATTTT. Its protein is CASSPRLAGASTQYF.

The V and J genes are TRBV2 and TRBJ2-7, with 7 bases lining up with TRBD1. The CDR3 runs 13 residues. Germline V CDR1 and CDR2: SNHLY, FYNNEI. Losses at the gene ends were 7 bases for V and 5 bases for J; bases not matched to a gene: 8. The CDR3, as DNA: TGTGCCAGCACTCGACAGGGTTTCGACGAGCAGTACTTC. It yields the protein CASTRQGFDEQYF.

The genes are TRBV4-1 and TRBJ1-2; D call uncertain. Germline lookup yields CDR1 MGHRA and CDR2 YSYEKL. The CDR3 covers 15 residues. Trimming took 4 bases from V and 4 from J, leaving 16 bases between them. The CDR3 sequence is CASSPSLTPTYGYTF. In DNA form, the CDR3 reads TGCGCCAGCAGCCCGTCGTTGACCCCCACCTATGGCTACACCTTC.

This chain links TRBV9 with TRBJ2-2; 7 bases are a match to TRBD1. With V trimmed by 2 bases and J by 5 bases, 3 bases remained unmatched. The CDR3 is 14 amino acids. The germline V gene has CDR1 SGDLS and CDR2 YYNGEE. CDR3 sequence (DNA): TGTGCCAGCAGCGTCTTACAGGGGACCGGGGAGCTGTTTTTT. Its protein is CASSVLQGTGELFF.

The J gene is TRBJ2-3, the V gene TRBV7-8; no reliable D call. Trimming removed 1 base from V and 4 bases from J, with 9 bases in between. Germline lookup yields CDR1 SGHVS and CDR2 FQNEAQ. CDR3 length equals 14 residues. CDR3 nucleotides: TGTGCCAGCAGCTTAGAAGTGTCCCCAGATACGCAGTATTTT. It encodes CASSLEVSPDTQYF.

The chain uses TRBV5-8 and TRBJ2-5; D is unclear. CDR1 and CDR2 from the germline V gene are SGHTS and YDEGEE. The CDR3 has 14 amino acids. The V and J ends lost 2 bases and 1 base respectively, with 9 bases between them. CDR3: CASSFSQTQETQYF. The CDR3 DNA reads TGTGCCAGCAGCTTCTCACAGACCCAAGAGACCCAGTACTTC.

The CDR3 protein is CASSAYEGGQGNTEAFF. The CDR3 region has the DNA TGTGCCAGTAGCGCTTACGAGGGCGGACAAGGGAACACTGAAGCTTTCTTT. V gene TRBV19 combines with J gene TRBJ1-1; a possible D gene is TRBD1 (5 bases). This CDR3 region has 17 residues. Trimming stripped 6 bases from V and 1 base from J, with 21 bases between. In germline, CDR1 is LNHDA, CDR2 SQIVND (reference sequence).

This clone was picked up a small number of times. The chain has TRBV11-3 and TRBJ2-4; TRBD2 agrees at 11 bases. The CDR3 length is 15 residues. Germline V gene sequence: CDR1 SGHNT, CDR2 YENEEA. With 5 bases clipped from V and 7 bases from J, the junction kept 7 bases outside the gene matches. CDR3 amino acids: CASSLTSGMGNIQYF. CDR3 nucleotides: TGTGCCAGCAGCCTGACTAGCGGGATGGGCAACATTCAGTACTTC. Based on the CDR3 plus reference TRBV11-3 and TRBJ2-4, the full variable domain is EAGVVQSPRYKIIEKKQPVAFWCNPISGHNTLYWYLQNLGQGPELLIRYENEEAVDDSQLPKDRFSAERLKGVDSTLKIQPAELGDSAVYLCASSLTSGMGNIQYFGAGTRLSVL.

The rearrangement uses TRBV7-6 and TRBJ1-1; D is perhaps TRBD1 (6 bases). Deletions cut 3 bases from V and 4 bases from J, with 15 bases between. Per the germline V gene, CDR1 is SGHVS and CDR2 is FNYEAQ. This CDR3 spans 15 amino acids. CDR3 bases: TGTGCCAGCAGCTTTGCCTTGGCAGGGGCCACTGAAGCTTTCTTT. Its translation: CASSFALAGATEAFF.

The chain is built from TRBV7-3 and TRBJ2-2, with D perhaps matching TRBD1 (6 bases). The CDR3 runs 15 residues. CDR1 is SGHTA, CDR2 FQGTGA, per germline. Between the trimmed V and J ends, which lost 5 bases and 7 bases, there was a span of 17 bases. The CDR3 loop is CASSRGTSGNGELFF. CDR3 sequence (DNA): TGTGCCAGCAGCAGAGGGACATCCGGAAACGGGGAGCTGTTTTTT.

The DNA for the CDR3 is TGTGCCAGCTCATCAAAGGCCCCGGGACAGAGGTATGGCTACACCTTC. Translated, it gives CASSSKAPGQRYGYTF. J is TRBJ1-2 and V is TRBV18, with 7 bases matching TRBD1. The germline V gene encodes CDR1 KGHSH and CDR2 LQKENI. V gave up 5 bases and J gave up 5 bases; unmatched junction bases: 14. The CDR3 covers 16 residues.

The genes are TRBV7-9 and TRBJ2-1, with 13 bases aligning to TRBD2. The CDR3 length is 15 residues. J lost 5 bases, V lost 6 bases, and 4 bases had no gene match. Germline CDR1 SEHNR, CDR2 FQNEAQ (reference sequence). In DNA, the CDR3 is TGTGCCAGCAGTCCTACTAGCGGGGGGGACAATGAGCAGTTCTTC. Its protein product is CASSPTSGGDNEQFF.

The chain combines TRBV6-1 with TRBJ2-7; D is undetermined. CDR1 is MNHNS and CDR2 is SASEGT in the germline V gene. Trimming stripped 11 bases from V and 1 base from J, with 9 bases between. This CDR3 spans 11 amino acids. The CDR3 coding sequence is TGTGCCTCCGTAGAATCCTACGAGCAGTACTTC. This sequence encodes CASVESYEQYF.

DNA for the CDR3: TGCGCCAGCAGTGAGGCGACATTCTACGAGCAGTACTTC. Translation gives CASSEATFYEQYF. The chain is built from TRBV10-1 and TRBJ2-5; D gene uncertain. The assigned J gene may be wrong: the sequence end matches TRBJ2-7 better. CDR1 WNHNN and CDR2 SYGVQD come from the germline V gene (reference sequence). The CDR3 is 13 residues long.

In DNA form, the CDR3 reads TGTGCCAGCAGTGAAGCTTGGGTGGTGCAGTTCTTC. Translated: CASSEAWVVQFF. The chain is built from TRBV2 and TRBJ2-1; D gene unclear. Trimming pared 0 bases from V and 12 bases from J, leaving 9 bases between. The length of the CDR3 is 12 residues. CDR1 and CDR2 from the germline V gene are SNHLY and FYNNEI.

The rearrangement links TRBV7-9 to TRBJ2-1; the D gene is possibly TRBD1 (6 bases). The CDR3 runs 13 residues. Looked up from germline, CDR1 is SEHNR and CDR2 is FQNEAQ (reference sequence). Trimming left V 7 bases short and J 10 bases short, with 17 bases between. Written as DNA, the CDR3 is TGTGCCAGCACCCTTGGGGGCGTTGGGGAGCAGTTCTTC. Protein product: CASTLGGVGEQFF.

The chain carries TRBV7-9 and TRBJ1-2, with D uncertain. Germline V lookup: CDR1 SEHNR, CDR2 FQNEAQ (reference sequence). Trimming stripped 1 base from V and 3 bases from J, with 6 bases between. CDR3 length: 13 residues. CDR3 sequence reads: CASSLDVDYGYTF. CDR3 nucleotides: TGTGCCAGCAGCTTAGATGTGGACTATGGCTACACCTTC. Full variable domain (rest looked up from reference TRBV7-9 and TRBJ1-2): DTGVSQNPRHKITKRGQNVTFRCDPISEHNRLYWYRQTLGQGPEFLTYFQNEAQLEKSRLLSDRFSAERPKGSFSTLEIQRTEQGDSAMYLCASSLDVDYGYTFGSGTRLTVV.

This clone turned up a few times. The chain employs TRBV12-5 and TRBJ2-3, with 8 nucleotides matching TRBD2. The V segment lost 6 bases and the J segment 2 bases; nucleotides outside the gene matches: 4. This CDR3 is built from 14 residues. Germline V gene sequence: CDR1 LGHNT, CDR2 FRNRAP. The CDR3 here is CASGWREVTDTQYF. The CDR3 DNA reads as TGTGCTAGTGGATGGCGGGAGGTCACAGATACGCAGTATTTT.

The chain uses TRBV2 and TRBJ2-3; 16 bases fit TRBD2. Germline V gives CDR1 SNHLY, CDR2 FYNNEI. V lost 8 bases, J lost 4 bases, and 12 bases stayed unmatched. This CDR3 spans 18 amino acids. CDR3 DNA: TGTGCCAGCTACGACCCGGGACTAGCGGGAGGGCACGCAGATACGCAGTATTTT. It translates to CASYDPGLAGGHADTQYF.

This clone was found once. One end of the junction does not line up with germline, which may come from a read error. The chain is built from TRBV6-6 and TRBJ1-2, with 7 bases matching TRBD1. The CDR3 covers 13 residues. CDR1 and CDR2 (germline): MNHNY, SVGAGI (reference sequence). The CDR3 nucleotides read TGTGCCATCAGTGTGCACAGGGGCTATGGCTACACCTTC. It translates to CAISVHRGYGYTF.